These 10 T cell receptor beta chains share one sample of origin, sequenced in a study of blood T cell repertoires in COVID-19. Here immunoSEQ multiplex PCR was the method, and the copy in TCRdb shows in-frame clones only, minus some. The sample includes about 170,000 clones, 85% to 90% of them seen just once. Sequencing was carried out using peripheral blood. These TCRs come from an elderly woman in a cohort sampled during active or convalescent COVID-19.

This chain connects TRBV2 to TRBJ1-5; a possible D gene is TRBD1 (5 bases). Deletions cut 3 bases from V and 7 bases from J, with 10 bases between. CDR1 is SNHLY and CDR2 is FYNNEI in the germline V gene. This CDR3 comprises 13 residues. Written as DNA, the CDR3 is TGTGCCAGCAGTGAGGGCAGGGCCCAGCCCCAGCATTTT. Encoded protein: CASSEGRAQPQHF.

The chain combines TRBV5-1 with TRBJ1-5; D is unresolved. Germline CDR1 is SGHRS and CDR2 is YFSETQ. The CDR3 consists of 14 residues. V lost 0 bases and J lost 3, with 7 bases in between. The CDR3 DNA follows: TGCGCCAGCAGCTTGGGCGATAACAATCAGCCCCAGCATTTT. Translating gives CASSLGDNNQPQHF.

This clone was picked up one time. CDR3 sequence reads: CASSDRQGLEQYV. In DNA form, the CDR3 reads TGTGCCAGCAGTGACAGACAGGGTCTCGAGCAGTACGTC. The genes are TRBV6-1 and TRBJ2-7, with 7 bases fitting TRBD1. CDR1 is MNHNS and CDR2 is SASEGT in the germline V gene. Trimming removed 3 bases from V and 6 bases from J; junction bases left unmatched: 5. The CDR3 has 13 residues.

CDR3 DNA: TGTGCCAGTAAAGTTGGGCCCCTGAACACTGAAGCTTTCTTT. It is translated as CASKVGPLNTEAFF. J is TRBJ1-1 and V is TRBV19; D is ambiguous. The CDR3 spans 14 residues. V dropped 7 bases and J dropped 0 bases, with 12 bases sitting between them. Germline CDR1 LNHDA, CDR2 SQIVND (reference sequence).

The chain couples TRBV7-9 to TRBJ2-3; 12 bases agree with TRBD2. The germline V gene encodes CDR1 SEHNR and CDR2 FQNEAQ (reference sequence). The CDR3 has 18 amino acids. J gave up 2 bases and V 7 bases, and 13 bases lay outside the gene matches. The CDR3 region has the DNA TGTGCCAGCACCATACCAAATACTAGCGGGAGGTCCACAGATACGCAGTATTTT. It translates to CASTIPNTSGRSTDTQYF.

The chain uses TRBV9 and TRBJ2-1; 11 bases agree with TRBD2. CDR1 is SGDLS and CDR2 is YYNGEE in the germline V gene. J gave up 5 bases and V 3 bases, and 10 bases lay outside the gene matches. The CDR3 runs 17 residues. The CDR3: CASSAHLGTSGDNEQFF. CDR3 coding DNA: TGTGCCAGCAGCGCCCACCTCGGGACTAGCGGAGACAATGAGCAGTTCTTC.

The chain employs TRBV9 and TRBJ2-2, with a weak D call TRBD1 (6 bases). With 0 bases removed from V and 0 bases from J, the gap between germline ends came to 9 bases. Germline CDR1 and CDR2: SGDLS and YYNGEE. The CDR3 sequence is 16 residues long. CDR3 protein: CASSVDGTPNTGELFF. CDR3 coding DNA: TGTGCCAGCAGCGTAGATGGGACACCGAACACCGGGGAGCTGTTTTTT. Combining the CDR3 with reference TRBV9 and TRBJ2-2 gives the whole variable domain DSGVTQTPKHLITATGQRVTLRCSPRSGDLSVYWYQQSLDQGLQFLIQYYNGEERAKGNILERFSAQQFPDLHSELNLSSLELGDSALYFCASSVDGTPNTGELFFGEGSRLTVL.

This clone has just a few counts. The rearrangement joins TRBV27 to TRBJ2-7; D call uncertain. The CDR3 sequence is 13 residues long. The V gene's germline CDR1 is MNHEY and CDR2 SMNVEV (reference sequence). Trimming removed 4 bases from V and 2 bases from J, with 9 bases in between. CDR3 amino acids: CASSYQVPYEQYF. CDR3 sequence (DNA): TGTGCCAGCAGTTACCAGGTTCCCTACGAGCAGTACTTC.

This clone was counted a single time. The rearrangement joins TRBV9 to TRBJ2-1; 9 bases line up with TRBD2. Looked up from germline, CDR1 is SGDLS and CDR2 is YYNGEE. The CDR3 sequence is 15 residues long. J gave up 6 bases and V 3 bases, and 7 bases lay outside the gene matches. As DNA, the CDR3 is TGTGCCAGCAGCGCCGTAGCGGGAGCATTCAATGAGCAGTTCTTC. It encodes CASSAVAGAFNEQFF.

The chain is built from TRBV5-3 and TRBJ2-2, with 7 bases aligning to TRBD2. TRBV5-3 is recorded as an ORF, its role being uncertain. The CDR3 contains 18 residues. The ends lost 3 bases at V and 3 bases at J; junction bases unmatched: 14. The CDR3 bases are TGTGCCAGAAGCTCCTCCCAACTAGCGCGGGGTTACACCGGGGAGCTGTTTTTT. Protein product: CARSSSQLARGYTGELFF.